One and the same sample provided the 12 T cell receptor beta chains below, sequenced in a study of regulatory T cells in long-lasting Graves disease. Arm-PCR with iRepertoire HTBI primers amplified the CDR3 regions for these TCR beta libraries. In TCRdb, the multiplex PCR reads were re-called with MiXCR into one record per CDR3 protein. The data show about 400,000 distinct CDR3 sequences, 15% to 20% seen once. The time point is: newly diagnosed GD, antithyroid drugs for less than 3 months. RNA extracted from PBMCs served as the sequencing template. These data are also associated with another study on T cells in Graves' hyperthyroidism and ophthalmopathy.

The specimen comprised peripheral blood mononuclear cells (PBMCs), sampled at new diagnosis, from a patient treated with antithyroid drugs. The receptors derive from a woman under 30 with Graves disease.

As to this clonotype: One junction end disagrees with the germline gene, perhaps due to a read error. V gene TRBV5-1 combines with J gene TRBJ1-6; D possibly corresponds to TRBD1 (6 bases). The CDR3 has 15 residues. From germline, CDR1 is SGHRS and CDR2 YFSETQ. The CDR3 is CACSLQGPRSSPLHF. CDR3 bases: TGCGCCTGCAGCTTACAGGGCCCCCGGTCGTCACCCCTCCACTTT.

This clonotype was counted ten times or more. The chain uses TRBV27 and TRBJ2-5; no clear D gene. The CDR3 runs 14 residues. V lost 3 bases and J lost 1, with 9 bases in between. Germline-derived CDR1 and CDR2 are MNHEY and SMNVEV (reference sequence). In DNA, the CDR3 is TGTGCCAGCAGTTTCAACCAATTCCAAGAGACCCAGTACTTC. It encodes CASSFNQFQETQYF.

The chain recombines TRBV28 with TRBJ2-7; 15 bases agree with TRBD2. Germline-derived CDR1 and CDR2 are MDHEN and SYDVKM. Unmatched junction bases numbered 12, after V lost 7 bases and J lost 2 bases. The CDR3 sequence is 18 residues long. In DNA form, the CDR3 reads TGTGCCAGCACCCCCCGACCGGGACTAGCGGGGGGCGCCTACGAGCAGTACTTC. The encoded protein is CASTPRPGLAGGAYEQYF.

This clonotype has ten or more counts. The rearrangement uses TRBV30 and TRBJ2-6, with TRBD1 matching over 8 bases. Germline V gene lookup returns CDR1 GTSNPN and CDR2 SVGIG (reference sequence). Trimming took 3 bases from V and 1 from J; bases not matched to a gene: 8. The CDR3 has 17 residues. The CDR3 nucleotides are TGTGCCTGGAGCGGACAGGGTATTTGGTCTGGGGCCAACGTCCTGACTTTC. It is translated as CAWSGQGIWSGANVLTF.

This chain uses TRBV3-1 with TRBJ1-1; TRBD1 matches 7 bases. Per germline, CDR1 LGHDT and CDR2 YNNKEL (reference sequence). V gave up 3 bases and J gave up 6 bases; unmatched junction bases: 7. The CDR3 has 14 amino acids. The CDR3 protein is CASSHTGVLAEAFF. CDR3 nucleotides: TGTGCCAGCAGCCATACAGGGGTATTAGCTGAAGCTTTCTTT.

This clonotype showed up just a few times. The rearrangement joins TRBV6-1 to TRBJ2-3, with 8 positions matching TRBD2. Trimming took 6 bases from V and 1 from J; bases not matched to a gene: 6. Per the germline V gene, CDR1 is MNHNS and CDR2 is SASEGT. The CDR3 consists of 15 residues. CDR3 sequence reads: CASSETGGGTDTQYF. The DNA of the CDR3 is TGTGCCAGCAGCGAGACGGGAGGGGGCACAGATACGCAGTATTTT.

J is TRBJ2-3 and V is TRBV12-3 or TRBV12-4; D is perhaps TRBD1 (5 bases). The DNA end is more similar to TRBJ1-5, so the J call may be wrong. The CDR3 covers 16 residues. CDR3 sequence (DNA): TGTGCCAGCAGTTTTAGTGGGGGGGTTAGCACAGATACGCAGCATTTT. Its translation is CASSFSGGVSTDTQHF.

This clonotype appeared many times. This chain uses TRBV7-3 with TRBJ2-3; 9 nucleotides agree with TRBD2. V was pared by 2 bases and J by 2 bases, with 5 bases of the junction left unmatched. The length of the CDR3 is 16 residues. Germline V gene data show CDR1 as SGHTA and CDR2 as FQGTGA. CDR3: CASSLGAGGATDTQYF. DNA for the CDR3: TGTGCCAGCAGCTTAGGAGCGGGAGGTGCCACAGATACGCAGTATTTT.

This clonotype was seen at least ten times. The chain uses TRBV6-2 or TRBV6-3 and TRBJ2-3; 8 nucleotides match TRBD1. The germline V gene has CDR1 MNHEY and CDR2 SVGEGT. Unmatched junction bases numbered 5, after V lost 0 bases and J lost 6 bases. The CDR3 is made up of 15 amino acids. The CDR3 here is CASSYSGGQADTQYF. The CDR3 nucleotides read TGTGCCAGCAGTTACTCCGGGGGACAGGCGGATACGCAGTATTTT.

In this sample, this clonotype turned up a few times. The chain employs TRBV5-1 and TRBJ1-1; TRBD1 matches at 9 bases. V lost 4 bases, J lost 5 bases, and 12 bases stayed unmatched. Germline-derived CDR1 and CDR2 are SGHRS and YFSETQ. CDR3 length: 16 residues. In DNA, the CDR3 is TGCGCCAGCAGCCCCGGACAGGGGTTGATGGGGACTGAAGCTTTCTTT. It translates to CASSPGQGLMGTEAFF.

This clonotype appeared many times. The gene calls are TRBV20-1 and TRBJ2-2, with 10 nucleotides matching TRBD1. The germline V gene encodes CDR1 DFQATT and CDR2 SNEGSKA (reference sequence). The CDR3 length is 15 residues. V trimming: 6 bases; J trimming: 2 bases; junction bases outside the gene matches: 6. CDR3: CSAPDRGPNTGELFF. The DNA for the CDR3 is TGCAGTGCGCCCGACAGGGGGCCCAACACCGGGGAGCTGTTTTTT.

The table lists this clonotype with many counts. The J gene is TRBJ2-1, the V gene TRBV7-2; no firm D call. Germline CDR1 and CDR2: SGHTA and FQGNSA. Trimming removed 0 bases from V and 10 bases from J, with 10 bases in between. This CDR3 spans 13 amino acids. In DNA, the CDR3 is TGTGCCAGCAGCTTAGCGGTCGGGTGGGAGCAGTTCTTC. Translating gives CASSLAVGWEQFF.